Listed here are 24 T cell receptor beta chains from one sample, sequenced in a study of blood T cell repertoires in COVID-19. Clones were sequenced by immunoSEQ multiplex PCR, and TCRdb holds only the in-frame ones, with some missing. The sample holds fewer than 200,000 clones, roughly 84% seen once. Specimen: peripheral blood. Receptors were obtained from a man in his fifties or sixties who had recovered from COVID-19.

This clone came up a few times. This chain links TRBV2 with TRBJ2-1, with 12 bases identical to TRBD2. V gave up 5 bases and J gave up 9 bases; unmatched junction bases: 5. CDR3 length equals 14 residues. Per the germline V gene, CDR1 is SNHLY and CDR2 is FYNNEI. CDR3 amino acids: CASSPSGGGSEQFF. The CDR3 nucleotides read TGTGCCAGCAGTCCTAGCGGGGGGGGCAGTGAGCAGTTCTTC. The variable domain in full, with the rest retrieved from reference TRBV2 and TRBJ2-1, is EPEVTQTPSHQVTQMGQEVILRCVPISNHLYFYWYRQILGQKVEFLVSFYNNEISEKSEIFDDQFSVERPDGSNFTLKIRSTKLEDSAMYFCASSPSGGGSEQFFGPGTRLTVL.

J is TRBJ2-7 and V is TRBV6-5; the D gene is possibly TRBD2 (6 bases). Per germline, CDR1 MNHEY and CDR2 SVGAGI. CDR3 length: 13 amino acids. V lost 4 bases, J lost 2 bases, and 9 bases lay in between. CDR3: CASSFAGPYEQYF. CDR3 in DNA: TGTGCCAGCAGTTTCGCGGGGCCCTACGAGCAGTACTTC.

The table lists this clone with a count of one. This chain joins TRBV7-3 and TRBJ1-2; 7 positions agree with TRBD1. V trimming: 4 bases; J trimming: 3 bases; junction bases outside the gene matches: 14. Per the germline V gene, CDR1 is SGHTA and CDR2 is FQGTGA. This CDR3 has 17 amino acids. CDR3 DNA sequence: TGTGCCAGCAGCTCGGGCGAGGGGGCTATCGGGGACTATGGCTACACCTTC. This codes for CASSSGEGAIGDYGYTF.

This clone has a handful of counts. The chain combines TRBV3-1 (or the pseudogene TRBV3-2) with TRBJ2-1; D perhaps matches TRBD2 (6 bases). CDR3 length equals 17 residues. The V end lost 4 bases, the J end lost 4 bases, and 20 bases lay between the germline ends. Germline CDR1 LGHDT, CDR2 YNNKEL (reference sequence). The CDR3 nucleotides read TGTGCCAGCAGCCTTTTGACTAGAGAGGAGCAGTACAATGAGCAGTTCTTC. Protein sequence: CASSLLTREEQYNEQFF.

V gene TRBV6-5 combines with J gene TRBJ1-1, with D tentatively TRBD1 (6 bases). With 7 bases removed from V and 7 bases from J, the gap between germline ends came to 19 bases. Germline CDR1 and CDR2: MNHEY and SVGAGI. The CDR3 length is 14 residues. The CDR3 region has the DNA TGTGCCAGCATCTCGAAACAGGGTGTGTTTGAAGCTTTCTTT. Its translation: CASISKQGVFEAFF.

The chain carries TRBV7-6 and TRBJ1-5; D ambiguous. V was clipped by 5 bases and J by 5 bases, with 16 bases between them. The CDR3 length is 15 residues. CDR1 is SGHVS and CDR2 is FNYEAQ in the germline V gene. The CDR3 here is CASSPESGKHQPQHF. CDR3 nucleotides: TGTGCCAGCAGCCCCGAATCGGGGAAGCATCAGCCCCAGCATTTT. Drawing the rest from reference TRBV7-6 and TRBJ1-5, the complete variable domain is GAGVSQSPRYKVTKRGQDVALRCDPISGHVSLYWYRQALGQGPEFLTYFNYEAQQDKSGLPNDRFSAERPEGSISTLTIQRTEQRDSAMYRCASSPESGKHQPQHFGDGTRLSIL.

V is TRBV10-3 and J is TRBJ2-4; 9 nucleotides align to TRBD1. The V gene's germline CDR1 is ENHRY and CDR2 SYGVKD. Germline trimming cut 5 bases from V and 7 bases from J; bases unmatched to any gene: 9. This CDR3 is 15 amino acids long. CDR3 loop: CAISSTQGAENIQYF. In DNA, the CDR3 is TGTGCCATCAGTTCAACACAGGGGGCCGAGAACATTCAGTACTTC.

The chain joins TRBV7-3 to TRBJ1-1, with TRBD1 matching 9 bases. V lost 4 bases, J lost 11 bases, and 8 bases stayed unmatched. The CDR3 is 13 residues long. Germline CDR1 is SGHTA and CDR2 is FQGTGA. The CDR3 protein is CASSSGQGERAFF. The CDR3 nucleotides read TGTGCCAGCAGCTCGGGACAGGGAGAGAGGGCTTTCTTT.

V and J are TRBV3-1 (or the pseudogene TRBV3-2) and TRBJ2-1; 11 nucleotides agree with TRBD2. The CDR3 extends over 16 amino acids. In germline, CDR1 is LGHDT, CDR2 YNNKEL (reference sequence). Trimming at V came to 4 bases and at J to 9 bases, leaving 11 bases not matched to a gene. CDR3 sequence reads: CASSPRVAGGLSEQFF. CDR3 nucleotide sequence: TGTGCCAGCAGCCCCAGGGTAGCGGGGGGGCTTAGTGAGCAGTTCTTC.

This chain uses TRBV5-4 with TRBJ1-1, with 7 bases aligning to TRBD1. After removal of 4 bases from V and 5 bases from J, the junction contained 5 bases not matched to a gene. CDR3 length: 13 residues. Germline CDR1 and CDR2: SGHNT and YYREEE (reference sequence). This CDR3 is CASSTAGGTEAFF. CDR3 bases: TGTGCCAGCAGCACTGCAGGGGGAACTGAAGCTTTCTTT.

The count of this clone is one. The CDR3 reads CASSFVGEGYGYTF. CDR3 in DNA: TGTGCCAGCAGTTTCGTAGGGGAAGGGTATGGCTACACCTTC. The rearrangement links TRBV28 to TRBJ1-2; TRBD1 might be the D (5 bases). The CDR3 is made up of 14 amino acids. In germline, CDR1 is MDHEN, CDR2 SYDVKM. V lost 3 bases and J lost 5, with 13 bases in between.

The chain joins TRBV11-2 to TRBJ1-2; the D is unclear. The CDR3 is made up of 12 amino acids. V lost 1 base and J lost 9, with 9 bases in between. CDR1 SGHAT and CDR2 FQNNGV come from the germline V gene. As DNA, the CDR3 is TGTGCCAGCAGCTTAGGGGAGGATAGCTACACCTTC. Translating gives CASSLGEDSYTF.

This clone showed up just a few times. V usage is TRBV7-9 and J usage is TRBJ1-5; D unresolved. Trimming pared 8 bases from V and 3 bases from J, leaving 8 bases between. Germline V gives CDR1 SEHNR, CDR2 FQNEAQ (reference sequence). The CDR3 length is 12 residues. CDR3 in amino acids: CASGQSNQPQHF. Here the CDR3 DNA reads TGTGCCAGCGGGCAGTCCAATCAGCCCCAGCATTTT.

This clone came up a few times. The chain couples TRBV7-8 to TRBJ2-5; 14 bases match TRBD2. The germline V gene encodes CDR1 SGHVS and CDR2 FQNEAQ. This CDR3 has 16 residues. V was pared by 4 bases and J by 4 bases, with 5 bases of the junction left unmatched. This CDR3 reads CASSYGLAGGLETQYF. The DNA for the CDR3 is TGTGCCAGCAGCTACGGACTAGCGGGGGGTTTAGAGACCCAGTACTTC.

The chain combines TRBV7-8 with TRBJ1-1; D call uncertain. CDR1 SGHVS and CDR2 FQNEAQ come from the germline V gene. With 3 bases removed from V and 6 bases from J, the gap between germline ends came to 11 bases. The CDR3 totals 13 residues. CDR3 loop: CASSFSGYSEAFF. The CDR3 DNA follows: TGTGCCAGCAGCTTTAGCGGGTACTCTGAAGCTTTCTTT. The whole variable domain, filled in from reference TRBV7-8 and TRBJ1-1, reads GAGVSQSPRYKVAKRGQDVALRCDPISGHVSLFWYQQALGQGPEFLTYFQNEAQLDKSGLPSDRFFAERPEGSVSTLKIQRTQQEDSAVYLCASSFSGYSEAFFGQGTRLTVV.

The rearrangement uses TRBV27 and TRBJ2-5, with TRBD1 matching over 10 bases. V lost 2 bases, J lost 4 bases, and 4 bases stayed unmatched. There are 15 residues in the CDR3. Germline CDR1 MNHEY, CDR2 SMNVEV (reference sequence). CDR3 nucleotides: TGTGCCAGCAGTTTAGGGACAGGGGTTGGAGAGACCCAGTACTTC. This translates into CASSLGTGVGETQYF.

This clone was seen only a few times. This sequence joins TRBV3-1 (or the pseudogene TRBV3-2) and TRBJ2-1; possible D gene TRBD1, 6 bases. The length of the CDR3 is 15 residues. V dropped 2 bases and J dropped 1 base, with 9 bases sitting between them. Looked up from germline, CDR1 is LGHDT and CDR2 is YNNKEL (reference sequence). CDR3 in amino acids: CASSQTTGSYNEQFF. CDR3 in DNA: TGTGCCAGCAGCCAAACAACAGGGTCCTACAATGAGCAGTTCTTC.

The chain uses TRBV11-3 and TRBJ2-3; 12 bases agree with TRBD2. Looked up from germline, CDR1 is SGHNT and CDR2 is YENEEA. Losses at the gene ends were 1 base for V and 1 base for J; bases not matched to a gene: 12. This CDR3 is built from 20 residues. The CDR3 protein is CASSLGQTSGGIGGTDTQYF. In DNA form, the CDR3 reads TGTGCCAGCAGCTTAGGACAAACTAGCGGGGGGATCGGAGGCACAGATACGCAGTATTTT.

The table lists this clone with a few counts. The rearrangement uses TRBV6-6 and TRBJ1-1; TRBD1 agrees at 7 bases. Losses at the gene ends were 5 bases for V and 0 bases for J; bases not matched to a gene: 3. The CDR3 is 14 amino acids. In germline, CDR1 is MNHNY, CDR2 SVGAGI (reference sequence). CDR3 nucleotides: TGTGCCAGCAGTACGGGGACAGTGAACACTGAAGCTTTCTTT. Translation gives CASSTGTVNTEAFF.

The chain couples TRBV24-1 to TRBJ2-1; tentatively, D is TRBD2 (5 bases). The CDR3 runs to 15 residues. V was trimmed by 4 bases and J by 8 bases, leaving 17 bases between them. Germline CDR1 KGHDR, CDR2 SFDVKD. This CDR3 is CATSDPTEGNDEQFF. CDR3 DNA: TGTGCCACCAGTGACCCGACTGAGGGCAACGATGAGCAGTTCTTC.

This clone was observed once. The chain carries TRBV7-2 and TRBJ2-1; 8 bases map to TRBD2. Germline CDR1 SGHTA, CDR2 FQGNSA. Unmatched junction bases numbered 6, after V lost 5 bases and J lost 9 bases. The length of the CDR3 is 13 residues. For the CDR3, the DNA is TGTGCCAGCAGCCCAGCGGGGGACGGTGAGCAGTTCTTC. This codes for CASSPAGDGEQFF. Full variable domain (missing parts from reference TRBV7-2 and TRBJ2-1): GAGVSQSPSNKVTEKGKDVELRCDPISGHTALYWYRQSLGQGLEFLIYFQGNSAPDKSGLPSDRFSAERTGGSVSTLTIQRTQQEDSAVYLCASSPAGDGEQFFGPGTRLTVL.

The chain has TRBV6-6 and TRBJ1-5, with 8 bases fitting TRBD1. Germline values: CDR1 MNHNY, CDR2 SVGAGI (reference sequence). V shed 7 bases and J 4 bases; nucleotides not matched to a gene: 6. The CDR3 runs to 14 residues. The CDR3 nucleotides are TGTGCCAGCAATACCAGGGGGCCAAATCAGCCCCAGCATTTT. Protein sequence: CASNTRGPNQPQHF.

With regard to this clone: A read error is possible here, since a much larger clone lies one base away. The rearrangement joins TRBV13 to TRBJ2-7; D may be TRBD1 (6 bases). This CDR3 comprises 13 residues. The V end lost 1 base, the J end lost 2 bases, and 6 bases lay between the germline ends. In germline, CDR1 is PRHDT, CDR2 FYEKMQ (reference sequence). CDR3 DNA: TGTGCCAGCAGCTTAGCAGGGGCCTACGAGCAGTACTTC. Protein: CASSLAGAYEQYF.

The V gene is TRBV18, the J gene TRBJ2-7, with 8 bases fitting TRBD2. This CDR3 has 15 amino acids. V shed 5 bases and J 5 bases; nucleotides not matched to a gene: 11. CDR1 KGHSH and CDR2 LQKENI come from the germline V gene. The CDR3 sequence is CASSSAGTRRDEQYF. CDR3 DNA sequence: TGTGCCAGCTCAAGCGCCGGGACTAGGCGCGACGAGCAGTACTTC.